The T cell receptor (beta chain) described here comes from a study of blood T cell repertoires in COVID-19. Trimming stripped 6 bases from V and 0 bases from J, with 10 bases between. The V gene's germline CDR1 is MNHEY and CDR2 SVGAGI. The CDR3 has 14 residues. This table comes from immunoSEQ multiplex PCR, and its TCRdb copy is limited to in-frame clones, with some not included. The data contain some 280,000 clones, roughly 89% of them seen just once; the ten biggest clones take up approximately 0.85%. Sample: peripheral blood. The rearrangement joins TRBV6-5 to TRBJ2-3; D perhaps matches TRBD2 (6 bases). This TCR came from a woman in her 40s who had recovered from COVID-19. The CDR3 here is CASSRDWSTDTQYF. The CDR3 bases are TGTGCCAGCAGCCGGGACTGGAGCACAGATACGCAGTATTTT.